This passage covers 15 T cell receptor beta chains from one sample sequenced in a study of blood T cell repertoires in COVID-19. The method was immunoSEQ multiplex PCR; TCRdb's version includes in-frame clones alone and lacks a portion of them. Of 95,000 to 110,000 clones listed, 75% to 95% were seen once; the top ten hold around 1.2%. Sequenced: peripheral blood. The receptors were gathered from a woman aged 25 to 39 with acute or convalescent COVID-19.

The V gene is TRBV3-1 (or the pseudogene TRBV3-2), the J gene TRBJ2-3; 8 bases are shared with TRBD2. CDR3 length: 17 amino acids. V gave up 0 bases and J gave up 0 bases; unmatched junction bases: 5. Germline values: CDR1 LGHDT, CDR2 YNNKEL (reference sequence). CDR3 nucleotides: TGTGCCAGCAGCCAAGATCCGGGCGGGAGGAGCACAGATACGCAGTATTTT. Its protein product is CASSQDPGGRSTDTQYF.

The genes are TRBV19 and TRBJ1-5; 8 bases map to TRBD1. CDR1 is LNHDA, CDR2 SQIVND, per germline (reference sequence). The CDR3 consists of 15 residues. With 10 bases clipped from V and 7 bases from J, the junction kept 15 bases outside the gene matches. CDR3 region: CATQTVTGGGQPQHF. CDR3 nucleotides: TGTGCCACTCAAACCGTAACAGGGGGGGGACAGCCCCAGCATTTT. The variable domain in full, with the rest retrieved from reference TRBV19 and TRBJ1-5, is DGGITQSPKYLFRKEGQNVTLSCEQNLNHDAMYWYRQDPGQGLRLIYYSQIVNDFQKGDIAEGYSVSREKKESFPLTVTSAQKNPTAFYLCATQTVTGGGQPQHFGDGTRLSIL.

The chain has TRBV5-4 and TRBJ2-1; D gene unclear. Germline-derived CDR1 and CDR2 are SGHNT and YYREEE (reference sequence). Trimming took off 1 base at V and 6 bases at J, with 11 bases between the two ends. The CDR3 is 14 amino acids. This chain's CDR3 is CASSLSSRPNEQFF. The CDR3 DNA follows: TGTGCCAGCAGCTTGAGCTCCAGGCCCAATGAGCAGTTCTTC.

The gene calls are TRBV5-4 and TRBJ2-7; D might be TRBD2 (6 bases). The CDR3 runs to 14 residues. Trimming cost V 0 bases and J 5 bases, with 12 bases left between them. In germline, CDR1 is SGHNT, CDR2 YYREEE (reference sequence). The CDR3 is CASSLEDSSDEQYF. CDR3 DNA sequence: TGTGCCAGCAGCTTGGAAGATTCTAGCGACGAGCAGTACTTC.

The rearrangement uses TRBV9 and TRBJ2-3, with D perhaps TRBD2 (7 bases). Trimming removed 2 bases from V and 2 bases from J, with 12 bases in between. This CDR3 has 15 amino acids. Germline V CDR1 and CDR2: SGDLS, YYNGEE. The CDR3 region has the DNA TGTGCCAGCAGCGTCGGCGGGGGACACACAGATACGCAGTATTTT. Encoded protein: CASSVGGGHTDTQYF.

V usage is TRBV12-5 and J usage is TRBJ1-5; D unresolved. The V end was cut by 4 bases, the J end by 0 bases, with 16 bases between. The germline gives CDR1 LGHNT, CDR2 FRNRAP. The CDR3 is 17 amino acids. The CDR3 sequence is CASGSRRGGNSNQPQHF. The CDR3 DNA sequence: TGTGCTAGTGGTTCCCGCCGTGGAGGCAATAGCAATCAGCCCCAGCATTTT.

This clone was seen once. The rearrangement links TRBV2 to TRBJ2-7, with no clear D. Germline V gene sequence: CDR1 SNHLY, CDR2 FYNNEI. Trimming removed 2 bases at V and 0 bases at J, with 8 bases between. The CDR3 extends over 14 amino acids. The CDR3 DNA reads as TGTGCCAGCAGTGAACCTCGGAGCTCCTACGAGCAGTACTTC. Encoded protein: CASSEPRSSYEQYF.

CDR3 amino acids: CASSFALQGAGAEAFF. Here the CDR3 DNA reads TGCGCCAGCAGCTTCGCCCTACAGGGGGCTGGGGCTGAAGCTTTCTTT. The rearrangement links TRBV5-1 to TRBJ1-1, with TRBD1 matching over 9 bases. V trimming: 2 bases; J trimming: 6 bases; junction bases outside the gene matches: 11. Germline CDR1 reads SGHRS; CDR2 reads YFSETQ. The CDR3 length is 16 residues.

V gene TRBV10-2 combines with J gene TRBJ2-2; 13 positions agree with TRBD2. Germline CDR1 is WSHSY and CDR2 is SAAADI. The CDR3 sequence is 21 residues long. Trimming cost V 1 base and J 0 bases; bases outside gene matches: 11. The CDR3: CASSEFPGLAGQKANTGELFF. The DNA of the CDR3 is TGCGCCAGCAGTGAGTTTCCGGGACTAGCGGGACAAAAAGCGAACACCGGGGAGCTGTTTTTT.

The chain recombines TRBV3-1 (or the pseudogene TRBV3-2) with TRBJ2-5, with TRBD1 as a possible D gene (5 bases). The CDR3 spans 12 residues. Germline V gene sequence: CDR1 LGHDT, CDR2 YNNKEL (reference sequence). Between the trimmed V and J ends, which lost 6 bases and 5 bases, there was a span of 10 bases. In nucleotides, the CDR3 is TGTGCCAGCAGGGACAAGTGGGAGACCCAGTACTTC. It is translated as CASRDKWETQYF.

The chain carries TRBV6-6 and TRBJ2-1, with a weak D call TRBD2 (5 bases). Germline V gene lookup returns CDR1 MNHNY and CDR2 SVGAGI (reference sequence). The CDR3 spans 14 residues. The germline V and J ends were trimmed by 0 bases and 4 bases, with 7 bases remaining between them. The CDR3 here is CASSYSSVYNEQFF. For the CDR3, the DNA is TGTGCCAGCAGTTACTCTAGCGTGTACAATGAGCAGTTCTTC.

The chain is built from TRBV29-1 and TRBJ1-2; 9 bases agree with TRBD1. This CDR3 is 11 amino acids long. CDR1 and CDR2 from the germline V gene are SQVTM and ANQGSEA. J gave up 6 bases and V 6 bases, and 2 bases lay outside the gene matches. The DNA for the CDR3 is TGCAGCGTGACAGGGGGGGATGGCTACACCTTC. Amino acid sequence: CSVTGGDGYTF.

The chain carries TRBV7-9 and TRBJ1-2, with 8 bases fitting TRBD1. The trim removed 0 bases at V and 6 bases at J, leaving 6 bases unmatched. The CDR3 totals 15 residues. Germline CDR1 reads SEHNR; CDR2 reads FQNEAQ (reference sequence). CDR3 region: CASSLAETGEDGYTF. CDR3 nucleotides: TGTGCCAGCAGCTTAGCGGAGACAGGGGAGGATGGCTACACCTTC.

Only one count was recorded for this clone. The chain is built from TRBV6-5 and TRBJ1-6; D call uncertain. Germline V CDR1 and CDR2: MNHEY, SVGAGI. This CDR3 has 12 residues. The V gene lost 2 bases and the J gene lost 15 bases, with 11 bases spanning the gap. The CDR3 DNA follows: TGTGCCAGCAGTTACCCGGGATCGCTCCTCCACTTT. It translates to CASSYPGSLLHF.

This clone has just one count. The V call is TRBV9, the J call TRBJ2-1, with D unclear. The V and J ends lost 4 bases and 2 bases respectively, with 10 bases between them. The CDR3 contains 14 residues. Germline V gene lookup returns CDR1 SGDLS and CDR2 YYNGEE. CDR3 nucleotides: TGTGCCAGCAGCTCCCCCGGAGCCTACAATGAGCAGTTCTTC. Its translation is CASSSPGAYNEQFF.